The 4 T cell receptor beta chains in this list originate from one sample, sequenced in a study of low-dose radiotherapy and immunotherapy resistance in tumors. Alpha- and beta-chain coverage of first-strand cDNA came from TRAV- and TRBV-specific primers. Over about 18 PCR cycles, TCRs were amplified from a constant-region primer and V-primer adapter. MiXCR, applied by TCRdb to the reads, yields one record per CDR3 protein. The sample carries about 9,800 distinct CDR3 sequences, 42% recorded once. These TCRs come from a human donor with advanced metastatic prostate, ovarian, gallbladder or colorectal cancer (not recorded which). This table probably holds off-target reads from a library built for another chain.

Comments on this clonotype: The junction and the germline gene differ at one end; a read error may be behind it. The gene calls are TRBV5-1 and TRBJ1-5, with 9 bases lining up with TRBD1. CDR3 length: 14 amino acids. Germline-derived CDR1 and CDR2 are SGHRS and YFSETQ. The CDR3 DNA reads TGCGCCAGCAGCCCTACAGGGGGCAAACAGCCCCAGCATTTT. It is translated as CASSPTGGKQPQHF.

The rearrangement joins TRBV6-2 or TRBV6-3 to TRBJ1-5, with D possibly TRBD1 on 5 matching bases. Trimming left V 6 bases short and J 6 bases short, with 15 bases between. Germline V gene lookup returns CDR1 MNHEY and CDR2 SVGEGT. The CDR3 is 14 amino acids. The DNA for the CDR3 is TGTGCCAGCAGCGGATTCGGCGGGGGTCAGCCCCAGCATTTT. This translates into CASSGFGGGQPQHF.

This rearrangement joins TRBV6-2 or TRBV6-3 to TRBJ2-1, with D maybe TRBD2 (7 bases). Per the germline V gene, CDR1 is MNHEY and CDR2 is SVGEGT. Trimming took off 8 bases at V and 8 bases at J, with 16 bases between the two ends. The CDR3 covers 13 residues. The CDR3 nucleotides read TGTGCCAGCCGGGCGGGGGCCGGGGATGAGCAGTTCTTC. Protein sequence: CASRAGAGDEQFF.

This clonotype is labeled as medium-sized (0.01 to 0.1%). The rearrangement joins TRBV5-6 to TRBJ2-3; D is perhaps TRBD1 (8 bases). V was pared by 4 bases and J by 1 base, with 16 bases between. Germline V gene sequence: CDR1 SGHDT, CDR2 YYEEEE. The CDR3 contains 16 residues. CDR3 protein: CASSPDRGGGTDTQYF. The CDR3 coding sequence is TGTGCCAGCAGCCCAGACAGGGGAGGGGGCACAGATACGCAGTATTTT.